The present T cell receptor beta chain was sequenced within a study of T cells in Graves' hyperthyroidism and ophthalmopathy. Study-level results: The model forecast ophthalmopathy, anticipating it by a median around 6.9 months before onset. Most clonotypes expanded in the thyroid (above 0.001) were also present in blood.

Germline values: CDR1 SEHNR, CDR2 FQNEAQ (reference sequence). The CDR3 runs 14 residues. J gave up 5 bases and V 5 bases, and 3 bases lay outside the gene matches. This clonotype was observed at least ten times. Its antigen is as yet unknown. Orbital computed tomography and thyroid ultrasound, together with serum TRAb and thyroxine and clinical symptoms, were used for diagnoses. From 9 to 10 ml of fresh peripheral blood, PBMCs were isolated. Template material for amplifying TCR beta CDR3 regions consisted of RNA transcripts. HTBI primers were the set used in a first-round RT-PCR of the TCR CDR3. TCRdb independently ran MiXCR on the multiplex PCR reads; one entry per CDR3 protein. The sample contains around 570,000 distinct CDR3 sequences, just under 20% of which appear only once.

The chain is built from TRBV7-9 and TRBJ2-1, with TRBD1 matching 10 bases. Sequencing was done on a sample of blood. The receptor was derived from a man aged 35 to 55 with Graves' ophthalmopathy. CDR3 bases: TGTGCCAGCAGCCAGACAGGGGGCCACAATGAGCAGTTCTTC. Protein product: CASSQTGGHNEQFF.